Presented here are 27 T cell receptor beta chains from one specimen sequenced in a study of T cell clonotyping in hematopoietic cell transplantation (dated by TCRdb to the early 2020s). The library was made by the immunoSEQ multiplex PCR assay. The source is immuneACCESS, and TCRdb retained only in-frame sequences with V and J called. Part of the clones is not carried over; for the studies checked, unresolved V genes explain less than half of this, and the remainder is unexplained. This sample gives about 9,300 clones in total; 86% of them show up just once. In total, the top ten clones hold approximately 37% of the sample. Read against the paper, the sample's time point label means: 180 days after allo-HCT. Material: PBMCs, obtained 180 days after allogeneic stem cell transplant. The receptors derive from a human patient who had an allogeneic stem cell transplant, so the T cells may come from the graft donor. The donor label of this sample is uncertain. Some clones in this sample may be carry-over from other donors' samples.

J is TRBJ1-1 and V is TRBV30; TRBD1 might be the D (6 bases). The ends were cut back, 8 bases at V and 8 bases at J, with 12 bases in the middle. Looked up from germline, CDR1 is GTSNPN and CDR2 is SVGIG (reference sequence). The CDR3 has 10 residues. Here the CDR3 DNA reads TGTGCCGGGGGGGCAGGAGAAGCTTTCTTT. This gives the protein CAGGAGEAFF.

The chain has TRBV6-6 and TRBJ2-3; no reliable D call. The V end was cut by 5 bases, the J end by 0 bases, with 3 bases between. CDR1 is MNHNY, CDR2 SVGAGI, per germline (reference sequence). The CDR3 length is 12 residues. Written as DNA, the CDR3 is TGTGCCAGCAGTCCGAGCACAGATACGCAGTATTTT. It translates to CASSPSTDTQYF.

The chain uses TRBV30 and TRBJ1-6; D gene uncertain. This CDR3 has 12 residues. Germline V gene lookup returns CDR1 GTSNPN and CDR2 SVGIG (reference sequence). Trimming stripped 4 bases from V and 11 bases from J, with 12 bases between. CDR3 protein: CAWTDLDPPLHF. The CDR3, as DNA: TGTGCCTGGACCGACCTCGACCCACCCCTCCACTTT.

V gene TRBV5-5 combines with J gene TRBJ2-3; D gene ambiguous. The CDR3 totals 14 residues. The V end was cut by 4 bases, the J end by 6 bases, with 15 bases between. Germline CDR1 is SGHKS and CDR2 is YYEKEE (reference sequence). The CDR3 DNA reads as TGTGCCAGCAGCCCTCGCCAGATGGGGGATACGCAGTATTTT. Amino acid sequence: CASSPRQMGDTQYF.

V gene TRBV5-6 combines with J gene TRBJ1-5, with a weak D call TRBD1 (5 bases). The germline V and J ends were trimmed by 2 bases and 2 bases, with 11 bases remaining between them. This CDR3 has 15 amino acids. In germline, CDR1 is SGHDT, CDR2 YYEEEE. CDR3 protein: CASSFGAVGNQPQHF. The CDR3 nucleotides are TGTGCCAGCAGCTTCGGGGCAGTGGGCAATCAGCCCCAGCATTTT.

The V call is TRBV7-7, the J call TRBJ2-2, with a possible D match to TRBD1 (6 bases). Germline values: CDR1 SSHAT, CDR2 FNYEAQ (reference sequence). V was pared by 5 bases and J by 5 bases, with 9 bases between. This CDR3 contains 13 residues. CDR3 nucleotides: TGTGCCAGCAGCAACAGGGATACCGGGGAGCTGTTTTTT. Protein product: CASSNRDTGELFF.

This clone was seen a single time. The gene calls are TRBV5-1 and TRBJ2-3; D gene uncertain. The CDR3 has 14 residues. The V gene lost 1 base and the J gene lost 0 bases, with 6 bases spanning the gap. From germline, CDR1 is SGHRS and CDR2 YFSETQ. The CDR3 nucleotides read TGCGCCAGCAGCTTGACCGGTAGCACAGATACGCAGTATTTT. It specifies CASSLTGSTDTQYF.

V is TRBV6-6 and J is TRBJ2-2; 10 positions match TRBD1. Germline CDR1 MNHNY, CDR2 SVGAGI (reference sequence). V trimming: 6 bases; J trimming: 6 bases; junction bases outside the gene matches: 4. This CDR3 is built from 14 residues. CDR3 region: CASSRQGAAGELFF. The CDR3 DNA reads TGTGCCAGCAGCCGACAGGGGGCCGCCGGGGAGCTGTTTTTT.

The J gene is TRBJ1-1, the V gene TRBV6-5, with D perhaps matching TRBD1 (6 bases). This CDR3 contains 14 residues. Germline V lookup: CDR1 MNHEY, CDR2 SVGAGI. The V end was cut by 7 bases, the J end by 3 bases, with 15 bases between. The CDR3 loop is CASKRTGRYTEAFF. CDR3 sequence (DNA): TGTGCCAGCAAAAGAACAGGGCGATACACTGAAGCTTTCTTT.

The chain recombines TRBV4-3 with TRBJ1-3; D call uncertain. Germline V CDR1 and CDR2: LGHNA, YSLEER. Trimming removed 4 bases at V and 3 bases at J, with 7 bases between. This CDR3 contains 13 residues. CDR3 in DNA: TGCGCCAGCAGCCCCGGACTTGGAAACACCATATATTTT. Translating gives CASSPGLGNTIYF.

J is TRBJ1-5 and V is TRBV19; no firm D call. Trimming took off 6 bases at V and 6 bases at J, with 15 bases between the two ends. CDR3 length: 14 residues. Germline-derived CDR1 and CDR2 are LNHDA and SQIVND (reference sequence). The CDR3: CASSMGGSGQPQHF. In DNA, the CDR3 is TGTGCCAGTAGCATGGGAGGGTCCGGTCAGCCCCAGCATTTT.

The V gene is TRBV6-5, the J gene TRBJ2-3; D possibly corresponds to TRBD1 (5 bases). The germline V gene encodes CDR1 MNHEY and CDR2 SVGAGI. The V end lost 0 bases, the J end lost 1 base, and 5 bases lay between the germline ends. This CDR3 has 14 amino acids. In DNA form, the CDR3 reads TGTGCCAGCAGTTACTCCAGGGGCACAGATACGCAGTATTTT. The encoded protein is CASSYSRGTDTQYF.

This clone was observed a single time. The chain employs TRBV14 and TRBJ2-1; D is uncertain. Trimming stripped 4 bases from V and 4 bases from J, with 14 bases between. The CDR3 spans 15 residues. Germline V gene lookup returns CDR1 SGHDN and CDR2 FVKESK. The DNA of the CDR3 is TGTGCCAGCAGCCCCTGGGATGCCCTATACAATGAGCAGTTCTTC. It yields the protein CASSPWDALYNEQFF.

The V call is TRBV6-5, the J call TRBJ2-3, with no clear D. The CDR3 loop spans 14 amino acids. The V end was cut by 3 bases, the J end by 0 bases, with 7 bases between. The germline CDR1 and CDR2 sequences are MNHEY and SVGAGI. CDR3 nucleotides: TGTGCCAGCAGTTATGCCCGAAGCACAGATACGCAGTATTTT. Translation: CASSYARSTDTQYF.

In this sample, this clone turned up once. The genes are TRBV4-1 and TRBJ1-1, with D possibly matching TRBD1 (5 bases). CDR3 length: 14 residues. The ends were cut back, 1 base at V and 6 bases at J, with 12 bases in the middle. CDR1 MGHRA and CDR2 YSYEKL come from the germline V gene. The CDR3 reads CASSQAGGDAEAFF. The CDR3 DNA reads TGCGCCAGCAGCCAAGCCGGGGGTGACGCTGAAGCTTTCTTT.

This rearrangement joins TRBV27 to TRBJ2-3; D remains ambiguous. V shed 6 bases and J shed 0 bases, with 13 bases lying between them. The CDR3 contains 15 residues. In germline, CDR1 is MNHEY, CDR2 SMNVEV (reference sequence). The CDR3 DNA follows: TGTGCCAGCAGGTGGTCGGCTACTAGCACAGATACGCAGTATTTT. Protein sequence: CASRWSATSTDTQYF.

J is TRBJ2-3 and V is TRBV7-2, with D possibly TRBD1 on 7 matching bases. Germline CDR1 and CDR2: SGHTA and FQGNSA. This CDR3 has 16 residues. The ends were cut back, 4 bases at V and 2 bases at J, with 16 bases in the middle. As DNA, the CDR3 is TGTGCCAGCAGCTGGGGGGTAGGGGGCTTCACAGATACGCAGTATTTT. Translated, it gives CASSWGVGGFTDTQYF.

The genes are TRBV6-5 and TRBJ2-7, with D perhaps given as TRBD1 or TRBD2 (5 bases each). V was trimmed by 8 bases and J by 5 bases, leaving 16 bases between them. The CDR3 spans 13 residues. Germline V gene lookup returns CDR1 MNHEY and CDR2 SVGAGI. The CDR3 loop reads CASSKTTGDEQYF. CDR3 in DNA: TGTGCCAGCTCCAAGACTACAGGTGACGAGCAGTACTTC.

This clone occurred a few times. This chain connects TRBV2 to TRBJ1-4; D gene uncertain. The V end lost 8 bases, the J end lost 5 bases, and 3 bases lay between the germline ends. Germline-derived CDR1 and CDR2 are SNHLY and FYNNEI. The CDR3 spans 10 residues. Here the CDR3 DNA reads TGTGCCAGCTGGAATGAAAAACTGTTTTTT. Its translation: CASWNEKLFF.

V is TRBV4-2 and J is TRBJ2-5, with TRBD2 matching 11 bases. The V and J ends lost 0 bases and 0 bases, in that order; junction bases with no gene match: 9. CDR3 size: 19 residues. The V gene's germline CDR1 is LGHNA and CDR2 YNFKEQ. The CDR3 spells CASSQDLAGGLMYQETQYF. DNA of the CDR3: TGTGCCAGCAGCCAAGATCTAGCGGGGGGCCTAATGTACCAAGAGACCCAGTACTTC.

This chain connects TRBV6-4 to TRBJ2-5; D is unresolved. There are 13 residues in the CDR3. The V end lost 3 bases, the J end lost 1 base, and 6 bases lay between the germline ends. Per germline, CDR1 MRHNA and CDR2 SNTAGT. CDR3 bases: TGTGCCAGCAGTGAAAACCCCCAAGAGACCCAGTACTTC. Translation gives CASSENPQETQYF.

This chain links TRBV7-9 with TRBJ1-5; 9 bases line up with TRBD1. The CDR3 length is 14 residues. V shed 1 base, J shed 7 bases, and the junction held 2 bases outside the gene matches. The germline CDR1 and CDR2 sequences are SEHNR and FQNEAQ (reference sequence). This CDR3 reads CASSLGQGDQPQHF. The CDR3 coding sequence is TGTGCCAGCAGCTTAGGACAGGGGGACCAGCCCCAGCATTTT. Drawing the rest from reference TRBV7-9 and TRBJ1-5, the complete variable domain is DTGVSQNPRHKITKRGQNVTFRCDPISEHNRLYWYRQTLGQGPEFLTYFQNEAQLEKSRLLSDRFSAERPKGSFSTLEIQRTEQGDSAMYLCASSLGQGDQPQHFGDGTRLSIL.

The rearrangement joins TRBV4-2 to TRBJ1-2; D not resolved. The CDR3 is 11 amino acids. CDR1 is LGHNA and CDR2 is YNFKEQ in the germline V gene. V lost 1 base to trimming and J lost 7 bases, with 4 bases between them. The CDR3 reads CASSQASGYTF. CDR3 in DNA: TGTGCCAGCAGCCAAGCTTCTGGCTACACCTTC.

The V gene is TRBV25-1, the J gene TRBJ1-2; possibly TRBD1 for D (6 bases). Germline lookup yields CDR1 MGHDK and CDR2 SYGVNS. The CDR3 has 15 residues. Between the trimmed V and J ends, which lost 2 bases and 4 bases, there was a span of 14 bases. CDR3 sequence: CASSEPGQLIYGYTF. The CDR3 coding sequence is TGTGCCAGCAGTGAACCCGGACAGCTTATCTATGGCTACACCTTC.

The chain uses TRBV18 and TRBJ1-3; 8 positions agree with TRBD1. Per the germline V gene, CDR1 is KGHSH and CDR2 is LQKENI. V lost 4 bases, J lost 0 bases, and 11 bases stayed unmatched. The CDR3 length is 18 residues. CDR3 sequence: CASSHITGTGGSGNTIYF. The CDR3 DNA follows: TGTGCCAGCTCACACATTACCGGGACAGGCGGCTCTGGAAACACCATATATTTT.

The chain joins TRBV2 to TRBJ2-6; a weak D match, TRBD2 (5 bases). V lost 6 bases, J lost 0 bases, and 15 bases lay in between. Germline V CDR1 and CDR2: SNHLY, FYNNEI. CDR3 length: 17 amino acids. CDR3 protein: CASRAGSSSSGANVLTF. CDR3 nucleotides: TGTGCCAGCAGGGCGGGCAGCTCTTCCTCTGGGGCCAACGTCCTGACTTTC.

The chain couples TRBV6-1 to TRBJ1-4; 8 bases fit TRBD1. Germline CDR1 and CDR2: MNHNS and SASEGT. This CDR3 has 13 amino acids. V gave up 8 bases and J gave up 8 bases; unmatched junction bases: 7. CDR3 in amino acids: CASVYRGNEKLFF. The CDR3 DNA follows: TGTGCCAGCGTCTACAGGGGGAACGAAAAACTGTTTTTT.